These T cell receptor beta chains were read from a single sample in a study of cytomegalovirus exposure and HLA in healthy donors. Profiled with immunoSEQ multiplex PCR; TCRdb holds only in-frame clones, not every one. The table includes roughly 100,000 clones, approximately 80% detected once. The sample consisted of PBMCs. These receptors came from a man between 60 and 75 years old in good health and CMV-seronegative. Each CDR3 is given with its conserved first and last residue. D genes are given only for firm matches. Part of the rows lack a size; the others show once, few, many or a class for expanded clones.

length: 16
size: few
J: TRBJ1-6
V: TRBV27
D: -
DNA: TGTGCCAGCAGACTACTTTTCGAACGGATCAATTCACCCCTCCACTTT
CDR3: CASRLLFERINSPLHF

length: 14
size: -
J: TRBJ1-5
V: TRBV6-6
D: TRBD1
DNA: TGTGCCAGCAGTCGACAGGGGGCCGGACAGCCCCAGCATTTT
CDR3: CASSRQGAGQPQHF

length: 16
size: -
J: TRBJ2-5
V: TRBV5-1
D: TRBD2
DNA: TGCGCCAGCAGCCCCGGGACTAGCGGGGGGACGGAGACCCAGTACTTC
CDR3: CASSPGTSGGTETQYF

length: 15
size: once
J: TRBJ1-1
V: TRBV7-2
D: -
DNA: TGTGCCAGCAGCTTACAGGGCGTAATGAACACTGAAGCTTTCTTT
CDR3: CASSLQGVMNTEAFF

length: 15
size: few
J: TRBJ1-2
V: TRBV5-5
D: -
DNA: TGTGCCAGCAGCTTGGAGGCCAGGGAGGGGTATGGCTACACCTTC
CDR3: CASSLEAREGYGYTF

length: 13
size: -
J: TRBJ2-7
V: TRBV29-1
D: -
DNA: TGCAGCGTGACCCGACAGCTACCCTACGAGCAGTACTTC
CDR3: CSVTRQLPYEQYF

length: 15
size: -
J: TRBJ1-2
V: TRBV28
D: -
DNA: TGTGCCAGCAGCTTAAACTCCTGGGGGGGCTATGGCTACACCTTC
CDR3: CASSLNSWGGYGYTF

length: 13
size: -
J: TRBJ1-2
V: TRBV9
D: -
DNA: TGTGCCAGCAGTGCCATCGAGAACTATGGCTACACCTTC
CDR3: CASSAIENYGYTF

length: 15
size: -
J: TRBJ1-2
V: TRBV13
D: -
DNA: TGTGCCAGCAGCTTAGCGGAGGGTGATTCGTATGGCTACACCTTC
CDR3: CASSLAEGDSYGYTF

length: 16
size: once
J: TRBJ2-1
V: TRBV29-1
D: TRBD1
DNA: TGCAGCGTTTCTCGGAGAGGGGACAGCCTCTACAATGAGCAGTTCTTC
CDR3: CSVSRRGDSLYNEQFF

length: 16
size: -
J: TRBJ1-2
V: TRBV7-8
D: TRBD1
DNA: TGTGCCAGCAGCTTAGGAGGGACAGGGCCTCTGGGTGGCTACACCTTC
CDR3: CASSLGGTGPLGGYTF

length: 13
size: -
J: TRBJ2-5
V: TRBV30
D: -
DNA: TGTGCCTGGATTAAGGCAGGGCAAGAGACCCAGTACTTC
CDR3: CAWIKAGQETQYF

length: 14
size: -
J: TRBJ1-2
V: TRBV7-9
D: -
DNA: TGTGCCAGCAGCTTCATGGACGGGGTTGGCGGCTACACCTTC
CDR3: CASSFMDGVGGYTF

length: 14
size: -
J: TRBJ2-2
V: TRBV18
D: -
DNA: TGTGCCAGCTCACCGGGACAGAACACCGGGGAGCTGTTTTTT
CDR3: CASSPGQNTGELFF

length: 15
size: once
J: TRBJ1-2
V: TRBV2
D: TRBD1
DNA: TGTGCCAGCATCTTAGCCTTGGACAGGGACTATGGCTACACCTTC
CDR3: CASILALDRDYGYTF

length: 14
size: -
J: TRBJ1-5
V: TRBV5-1
D: -
DNA: TGCGCCAGCAACAGCGGGATTAGCAATCAGCCCCAGCATTTT
CDR3: CASNSGISNQPQHF

length: 12
size: once
J: TRBJ1-5
V: TRBV19
D: -
DNA: TGTGCCAGTAGTATCTCCAATCAGCCCCAGCATTTT
CDR3: CASSISNQPQHF

length: 15
size: -
J: TRBJ1-2
V: TRBV6-1
D: -
DNA: TGTGCCAGCAGTTCGTACGGGGGGCGCAACTATGGCTACACCTTC
CDR3: CASSSYGGRNYGYTF